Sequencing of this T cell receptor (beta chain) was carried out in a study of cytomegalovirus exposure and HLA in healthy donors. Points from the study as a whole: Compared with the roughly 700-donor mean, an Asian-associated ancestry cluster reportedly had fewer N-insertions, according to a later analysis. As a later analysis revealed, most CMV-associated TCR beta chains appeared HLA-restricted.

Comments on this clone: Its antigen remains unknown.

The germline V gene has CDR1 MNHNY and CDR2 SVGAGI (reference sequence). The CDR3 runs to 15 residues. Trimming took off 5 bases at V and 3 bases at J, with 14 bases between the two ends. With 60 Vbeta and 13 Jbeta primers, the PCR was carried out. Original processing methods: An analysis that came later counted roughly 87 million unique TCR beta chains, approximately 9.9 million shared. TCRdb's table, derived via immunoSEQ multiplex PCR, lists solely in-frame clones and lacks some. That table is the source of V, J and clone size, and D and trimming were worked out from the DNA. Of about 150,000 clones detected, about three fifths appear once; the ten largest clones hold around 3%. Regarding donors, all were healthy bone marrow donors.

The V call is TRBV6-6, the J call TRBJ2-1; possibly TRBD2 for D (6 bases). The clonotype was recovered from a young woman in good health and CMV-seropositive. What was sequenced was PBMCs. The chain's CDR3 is CASSAGGGYYNEQFF. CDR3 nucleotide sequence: TGTGCCAGCAGTGCTGGGGGAGGTTACTACAATGAGCAGTTCTTC.